This note documents a single T cell receptor (beta chain) sequence. A much larger clonotype is one base distant, so this may be a read error. This sample was included in a study of molecular identifiers for immune sequencing clone quantification. TCRdb reprocessed the PCR reads via MiXCR and lists one record per CDR3 protein. The data show 490,000 or so distinct CDR3 sequences, 20% to 25% seen once. The CDR3 length is 15 residues. In germline, CDR1 is LNHDA, CDR2 SQIVND (reference sequence). The authors gated naive CD8 T cells as CD8+CD4-CCR7+CD45RA+ for sorting. The chain combines TRBV19 with TRBJ2-4, with unresolved D. Sequences were obtained from naive CD8+ T cells from blood, with Jurkat cell RNA spiked in. Subset: FACS-sorted CD8+CD4-CCR7+CD45RA+ naive T cells. This TCR came from a human donor in good health. Some libraries in this study had Jurkat cell RNA spiked in. CDR3 in DNA: TGTACCAGTAGAAGATCGACGGTAGCCAAAAACATTCAGTACTTC. This gives the protein CTSRRSTVAKNIQYF. Based on the CDR3 plus reference TRBV19 and TRBJ2-4, the full variable domain is DGGITQSPKYLFRKEGQNVTLSCEQNLNHDAMYWYRQDPGQGLRLIYYSQIVNDFQKGDIAEGYSVSREKKESFPLTVTSAQKNPTAFYLCTSRRSTVAKNIQYFGAGTRLSVL.